This T cell receptor (beta chain) was obtained from a study of blood T cells in healthy people across ages. For the second PCR, which ran for roughly 6 to 12 cycles, a sample-barcoded 5' primer and a J-beta primer mix were used. MiXCR was run by TCRdb on the 5' RACE reads, yielding one entry per CDR3 protein. The data hold about 1,500,000 distinct CDR3 sequences, with 25% to 30% observed a single time. With 0 bases clipped from V and 5 bases from J, the junction kept 13 bases outside the gene matches. CDR1 and CDR2 from the germline V gene are DFQATT and SNEGSKA (reference sequence). This CDR3 has 17 residues.

Sequenced material: blood. The chain has TRBV20-1 and TRBJ2-5; TRBD1 matches at 9 bases. This sequence was found in a woman in her 30s in good health. This chain's CDR3 is CSARDLRETGGRETQYF. CDR3 sequence (DNA): TGCAGTGCTAGAGATCTCAGGGAGACAGGGGGTCGTGAGACCCAGTACTTC.